This T cell receptor (beta chain) emerged from a study of cytomegalovirus exposure and HLA in healthy donors. Study context: Of roughly 400 genotyped donors, more than 65% grouped in the Caucasian-associated ancestry cluster.

Study-level points and caveats: Relative to the roughly 690-donor mean, N-insertions were reportedly fewer in an Asian-associated ancestry cluster in a later analysis. TCR beta chains numbering approximately 150 were designated cytomegalovirus-associated. The authors later linked a missense DCLRE1C variant to TCR beta V- and J-gene trimming.

This CDR3 spans 15 amino acids. As concerns this clone: The target antigen is unknown.

Amplification used 60 Vbeta primers and 13 Jbeta primers. Profiling relied on immunoSEQ multiplex PCR, and the TCRdb table lists in-frame clones only, not all of them. The sample yields 150,000 to 200,000 clones, roughly 78% seen once. The TCR originated in a man aged 40-50 years in good health and CMV-seropositive. Sequenced: PBMCs. This sequence joins TRBV21-1 and TRBJ1-1; the table's D gene call, TRBD1, was not cross checked with the DNA. TRBV21-1 is classified as a pseudogene. The CDR3 region has the DNA TGTGCCAGCAGCCCCCCCGCAGGGTTCCGCACTGAAGCTTTCTTT. Translated, it gives CASSPPAGFRTEAFF.